One sample yielded the 6 T cell receptor beta chains listed below, sequenced in a study of blood T cell repertoires in COVID-19. Some clones are missing from TCRdb's copy, which holds only in-frame ones; the method was immunoSEQ multiplex PCR. The table has around 71,000 clones, about 80% seen once. The specimen was peripheral blood. The origin of the receptors is a man between 70 and 80 years old with acute or convalescent COVID-19.

The chain joins TRBV7-6 to TRBJ2-3; TRBD2 matches at 10 bases. Germline values: CDR1 SGHVS, CDR2 FNYEAQ. Trimming at V came to 1 base and at J to 7 bases, leaving 8 bases not matched to a gene. The length of the CDR3 is 16 residues. The CDR3 sequence is CASSLGASGSRNTQYF. CDR3 nucleotides: TGTGCCAGCAGCTTAGGGGCTAGCGGGAGTAGAAATACGCAGTATTTT.

The chain couples TRBV21-1 to TRBJ2-7; the table gives TRBD1 as D, unverified against the DNA. TRBV21-1 is noted as a pseudogene. The CDR3 runs 13 residues. The CDR3 here is CASRDRGLYEQYF. CDR3 DNA: TGTGCCAGCAGGGACAGGGGACTCTACGAGCAGTACTTC.

The gene calls are TRBV19 and TRBJ1-1, with D uncertain. The CDR3 covers 13 residues. Trimming took off 1 base at V and 2 bases at J, with 5 bases between the two ends. Per the germline V gene, CDR1 is LNHDA and CDR2 is SQIVND (reference sequence). This chain's CDR3 is CASSIARNTEAFF. CDR3 bases: TGTGCCAGTAGTATAGCTAGAAACACTGAAGCTTTCTTT.

V is TRBV19 and J is TRBJ2-7; 8 bases line up with TRBD2. CDR1 is LNHDA and CDR2 is SQIVND in the germline V gene (reference sequence). This CDR3 has 17 residues. V trimming: 3 bases; J trimming: 2 bases; junction bases outside the gene matches: 12. CDR3 bases: TGTGCCAGTAGTATGGGGCGCACTAGCGGAGAGGCCTACGAGCAGTACTTC. Amino acid sequence: CASSMGRTSGEAYEQYF. The full variable domain, completed using reference TRBV19 and TRBJ2-7, is DGGITQSPKYLFRKEGQNVTLSCEQNLNHDAMYWYRQDPGQGLRLIYYSQIVNDFQKGDIAEGYSVSREKKESFPLTVTSAQKNPTAFYLCASSMGRTSGEAYEQYFGPGTRLTVT.

This chain links TRBV19 with TRBJ2-1; TRBD1 matches at 8 bases. Germline V gene sequence: CDR1 LNHDA, CDR2 SQIVND (reference sequence). The CDR3 spans 12 residues. The trim removed 10 bases at V and 6 bases at J, leaving 5 bases unmatched. The CDR3 sequence: CATSDRGNEQFF. The CDR3 DNA sequence: TGTGCCACATCAGACAGGGGCAATGAGCAGTTCTTC.

This clone appeared a single time. This sequence joins TRBV5-1 and TRBJ1-1, with a weak D call TRBD1 (5 bases). V was trimmed by 1 base and J by 1 base, leaving 14 bases between them. The CDR3 spans 16 residues. In germline, CDR1 is SGHRS, CDR2 YFSETQ. The CDR3 DNA follows: TGCGCCAGCAGCTTGCAGAGCGCAGGGTGGAACACTGAAGCTTTCTTT. It translates to CASSLQSAGWNTEAFF.